The source of this T cell receptor (beta chain) is a study of T cell responses to AZD1222 COVID-19 vaccine. Germline assignment: CDR1 SEHNR and CDR2 FQNEAQ (reference sequence). This CDR3 has 15 residues. Trimming took off 5 bases at V and 2 bases at J, with 10 bases between the two ends. Generated by immunoSEQ multiplex PCR, the TCRdb table keeps only in-frame clones and is missing some. Of about 130,000 clones listed, more than 75% were seen once; the top ten hold around 0.99%. The origin of this receptor is an adult who received the AZD1222 COVID-19 vaccine. V gene TRBV7-9 combines with J gene TRBJ2-6, with D maybe TRBD1 (5 bases). The material sequenced was peripheral blood, taken 28 days after the second AZD1222 dose. CDR3 protein: CASSLTVPGANVLTF. As DNA, the CDR3 is TGTGCCAGCAGCCTGACAGTCCCTGGGGCCAACGTCCTGACTTTC. Variable domain in full (rest from reference TRBV7-9 and TRBJ2-6): DTGVSQNPRHKITKRGQNVTFRCDPISEHNRLYWYRQTLGQGPEFLTYFQNEAQLEKSRLLSDRFSAERPKGSFSTLEIQRTEQGDSAMYLCASSLTVPGANVLTFGAGSRLTVL.